This T cell receptor (beta chain) was profiled in a study of blood T cell repertoires in COVID-19. Study context: From the United States, Italy and Spain came samples of acute and convalescent COVID-19. PBMCs, B-cell-depleted T cells, or T cells provided the cDNA or gDNA that made up the material.

Original processing notes: Nucleated cell number was recorded as an estimate derived from reference gene primer amplification. The method was immunoSEQ multiplex PCR; TCRdb's version includes in-frame clones alone and lacks a portion of them. That table furnishes V, J and clone size, whereas the DNA furnished D and trimming. Here the sample spans 100,000 to 150,000 clones, about 88% being singletons. Trimming cost V 5 bases and J 6 bases; bases outside gene matches: 5. The germline V gene has CDR1 SGHTA and CDR2 FQGNSA. The CDR3 spans 15 residues. The J gene is TRBJ2-2, the V gene TRBV7-2, with 11 bases lining up with TRBD2. The TCR comes from a woman of 80 years or more with acute or convalescent COVID-19. Sequencing used peripheral blood. The CDR3 DNA follows: TGTGCCAGCAGCCTTAGCGGGGGGGCCTCCGGGGAGCTGTTTTTT. It encodes CASSLSGGASGELFF.